A single sample gave rise to the 27 T cell receptor beta chains below, sequenced in a study of type 1 and type 2 diabetes patients. The PCR template was genomic DNA. Multiplex PCR with 30 forward and 13 reverse primers amplified the TCR beta CDR3. Via MiXCR, TCRdb re-called the multiplex PCR reads, giving one row per CDR3 protein. The table shows a few hundred thousand distinct CDR3 sequences, with around 50% occurring only once. The sequencing input was peripheral blood mononuclear cells (PBMCs). These TCRs come from a man aged 18-30 years with type 2 diabetes.

The chain joins TRBV19 to TRBJ2-1; tentatively, D is TRBD2 (6 bases). V gave up 6 bases and J gave up 0 bases, with 12 bases separating them. The CDR3 spans 15 residues. Germline CDR1 and CDR2: LNHDA and SQIVND (reference sequence). CDR3 residues: CASSTSSSSYNEQFF. Here the CDR3 DNA reads TGTGCCAGTAGCACTAGCTCGAGCTCCTACAATGAGCAGTTCTTC.

This clonotype came up a few times. The rearrangement joins TRBV7-2 to TRBJ2-7; TRBD2 agrees at 8 bases. Trimming cost V 5 bases and J 3 bases; bases outside gene matches: 9. The CDR3 covers 15 residues. The germline gives CDR1 SGHTA, CDR2 FQGNSA. CDR3 nucleotides: TGTGCCAGCAGCCGACTACGGGGGGGAATCTACGAGCAGTACTTC. Protein sequence: CASSRLRGGIYEQYF.

The V call is TRBV7-8, the J call TRBJ2-3; no clear D gene. The CDR3 spans 15 residues. CDR1 is SGHVS, CDR2 FQNEAQ, per germline. The V gene lost 5 bases and the J gene lost 0 bases, with 12 bases spanning the gap. The CDR3 DNA reads as TGTGCCAGCAGCCCCCAGACGATGAGCACAGATACGCAGTATTTT. Protein: CASSPQTMSTDTQYF.

Only a few counts were recorded for this clonotype. The rearrangement joins TRBV6-6 to TRBJ2-7; 7 bases line up with TRBD1. This CDR3 has 13 amino acids. The V segment lost 2 bases and the J segment 6 bases; nucleotides outside the gene matches: 4. Germline CDR1 and CDR2: MNHNY and SVGAGI (reference sequence). CDR3 in amino acids: CASSYGTGVEQYF. Written as DNA, the CDR3 is TGTGCCAGCAGTTACGGCACAGGGGTCGAGCAGTACTTC.

The chain carries TRBV7-2 and TRBJ1-1; the D gene is possibly TRBD1 (5 bases). Deletions cut 3 bases from V and 1 base from J, with 12 bases between. The germline V gene has CDR1 SGHTA and CDR2 FQGNSA. The CDR3 is 15 amino acids. CDR3 loop: CASSFQGGGNTEAFF. The CDR3 DNA reads as TGTGCCAGCAGCTTTCAGGGTGGTGGGAACACTGAAGCTTTCTTT.

In this sample, this clonotype is medium-sized (0.01 to 0.1%). V is TRBV19 and J is TRBJ1-1; D may be TRBD1 (5 bases). The germline V and J ends were trimmed by 5 bases and 2 bases, with 12 bases remaining between them. There are 14 residues in the CDR3. Germline V gene data show CDR1 as LNHDA and CDR2 as SQIVND (reference sequence). Written as DNA, the CDR3 is TGTGCCAGTAGTTACCCAGGGATTAACACTGAAGCTTTCTTT. It yields the protein CASSYPGINTEAFF.

With regard to this clonotype: The junction does not match germline at one end; this may be a read error. The rearrangement links TRBV4-1 to TRBJ2-3, with 8 bases fitting TRBD2. Per the germline V gene, CDR1 is MGHRA and CDR2 is YSYEKL. This CDR3 is 16 amino acids long. The CDR3 nucleotides read TGTGCCAGCAGCCAAAGTACGGGGGGGTTCACAGATACGCAGTATTTT. It encodes CASSQSTGGFTDTQYF.

This clonotype was recorded only once. V gene TRBV5-1 combines with J gene TRBJ2-7; unclear D gene. The CDR3 is 14 residues long. V was trimmed by 1 base and J by 1 base, leaving 9 bases between them. The V gene's germline CDR1 is SGHRS and CDR2 YFSETQ. CDR3 region: CASSLLALSYEQYF. DNA for the CDR3: TGCGCCAGCAGCTTGTTAGCCCTATCCTACGAGCAGTACTTC.

This clonotype was seen at least ten times. The chain uses TRBV30 and TRBJ2-1; TRBD1 is a possible D gene (5 bases). Trimming shortened V by 4 bases and J by 0 bases, and 16 bases separated the two germline ends. Germline V lookup: CDR1 GTSNPN, CDR2 SVGIG (reference sequence). The CDR3 extends over 16 amino acids. The CDR3 DNA follows: TGTGCCTGGACCTCCGTAGGGGCAAGCTCCTACAATGAGCAGTTCTTC. Translation gives CAWTSVGASSYNEQFF. Full variable domain (outside the CDR3, taken from reference TRBV30 and TRBJ2-1): SQTIHQWPATLVQPVGSPLSLECTVEGTSNPNLYWYRQAAGRGLQLLFYSVGIGQISSEVPQNLSASRPQDRQFILSSKKLLLSDSGFYLCAWTSVGASSYNEQFFGPGTRLTVL.

This clonotype was found a few times. The CDR3 spells CSATTQGYTF. The CDR3 coding sequence is TGCAGTGCTACAACTCAAGGCTACACCTTC. The chain combines TRBV20-1 with TRBJ1-2; D remains unclear. The germline gives CDR1 DFQATT, CDR2 SNEGSKA (reference sequence). The V gene lost 4 bases and the J gene lost 8 bases, with 8 bases spanning the gap. The CDR3 length is 10 residues.

The chain links TRBV7-2 to TRBJ2-5; 7 nucleotides align to TRBD1. CDR3 length: 16 residues. Unmatched junction bases numbered 15, after V lost 10 bases and J lost 1 base. CDR1 SGHTA and CDR2 FQGNSA come from the germline V gene. The CDR3 bases are TGTGCCATCAGTACGACAGGGTCTGGGGTCCAAGAGACCCAGTACTTC. Translation gives CAISTTGSGVQETQYF.

V and J are TRBV11-3 and TRBJ2-7, with D perhaps being TRBD1 or TRBD2 (5 bases each). Trimming shortened V by 6 bases and J by 6 bases, and 9 bases separated the two germline ends. Germline V lookup: CDR1 SGHNT, CDR2 YENEEA. The CDR3 loop spans 11 amino acids. CDR3 protein: CASSGDLEQYF. The CDR3, as DNA: TGTGCCAGCAGTGGGGACCTCGAGCAGTACTTC.

This clonotype was seen a few times. The chain carries TRBV27 and TRBJ2-7, with D tentatively TRBD1 (6 bases). CDR1 MNHEY and CDR2 SMNVEV come from the germline V gene (reference sequence). The CDR3 length is 15 residues. V was pared by 2 bases and J by 2 bases, with 13 bases between. The CDR3: CASSLGLGGPYEQYF. The CDR3 coding sequence is TGTGCCAGCAGTTTAGGTTTAGGGGGACCCTACGAGCAGTACTTC.

The V and J genes are TRBV27 and TRBJ2-4, with 7 bases that match TRBD1. Looked up from germline, CDR1 is MNHEY and CDR2 is SMNVEV (reference sequence). The J segment lost 2 bases and the V segment lost 4 bases, leaving 8 bases of the junction unmatched. This CDR3 region has 16 residues. This CDR3 is CASSSNTGASKNIQYF. CDR3 coding DNA: TGTGCCAGCAGTTCCAATACAGGGGCCTCCAAAAACATTCAGTACTTC.

This chain links TRBV2 with TRBJ2-3; D is undetermined. V gave up 7 bases and J gave up 2 bases, with 13 bases separating them. CDR1 is SNHLY, CDR2 FYNNEI, per germline. CDR3 length: 14 amino acids. The CDR3 coding sequence is TGTGCCAGCAACCAAGAGCCCTACACAGATACGCAGTATTTT. Encoded protein: CASNQEPYTDTQYF.

This clonotype was counted between two and nine times. This chain joins TRBV12-3 or TRBV12-4 and TRBJ2-7; D is uncertain. Trimming took off 6 bases at V and 5 bases at J, with 8 bases between the two ends. This CDR3 has 11 amino acids. CDR3 sequence: CASSRSDEQYF. The CDR3 nucleotides read TGTGCCAGCAGCCGGTCGGACGAGCAGTACTTC.

This clonotype was seen at least ten times. The genes are TRBV2 and TRBJ1-1; weak D call: TRBD1 (6 bases). The CDR3 sequence is 13 residues long. V was pared by 8 bases and J by 6 bases, with 16 bases between. CDR1 is SNHLY and CDR2 is FYNNEI in the germline V gene. This CDR3 is CASGDTGIAEAFF. CDR3 coding DNA: TGTGCCAGCGGGGATACAGGGATCGCTGAAGCTTTCTTT. Using reference TRBV2 and TRBJ1-1 for the parts outside the CDR3, the full variable domain is EPEVTQTPSHQVTQMGQEVILRCVPISNHLYFYWYRQILGQKVEFLVSFYNNEISEKSEIFDDQFSVERPDGSNFTLKIRSTKLEDSAMYFCASGDTGIAEAFFGQGTRLTVV.

This clonotype has only one observation. The chain links TRBV28 to TRBJ2-2, with D perhaps TRBD1 (5 bases). V was shortened by 9 bases and J by 6 bases, with 17 bases between the two germline ends. The CDR3 sequence is 14 residues long. CDR1 and CDR2 (germline): MDHEN, SYDVKM. In DNA, the CDR3 is TGTGCCAGTAGGGCAGGGTCAAAGCCCGGGGAGCTGTTTTTT. Its protein product is CASRAGSKPGELFF.

This clonotype was recorded once. One end of the junction does not line up with germline, which may come from a read error. The chain links TRBV2 to TRBJ1-6, with 9 bases that match TRBD1. Looked up from germline, CDR1 is SNHLY and CDR2 is FYNNEI. The CDR3 length is 15 residues. The CDR3 loop reads CTSRPPTGGNSPLHF. For the CDR3, the DNA is TGTACCAGCAGACCCCCGACAGGGGGTAATTCACCCCTCCACTTT. Full variable domain (outside the CDR3, taken from reference TRBV2 and TRBJ1-6): EPEVTQTPSHQVTQMGQEVILRCVPISNHLYFYWYRQILGQKVEFLVSFYNNEISEKSEIFDDQFSVERPDGSNFTLKIRSTKLEDSAMYFCTSRPPTGGNSPLHFGNGTRLTVT.

The rearrangement links TRBV6-1 to TRBJ2-3; 7 bases fit TRBD1. The CDR3 covers 17 residues. Trimming cost V 6 bases and J 2 bases; bases outside gene matches: 14. Germline V gene lookup returns CDR1 MNHNS and CDR2 SASEGT. In nucleotides, the CDR3 is TGTGCCAGCAGCCTAAGAGGGTTAGACAGGGACACAGATACGCAGTATTTT. Its protein product is CASSLRGLDRDTDTQYF.

This clonotype has a count of ten or more. The chain has TRBV10-1 and TRBJ2-5; D is ambiguous. This CDR3 has 12 amino acids. Deletions cut 0 bases from V and 7 bases from J, with 6 bases between. The germline V gene has CDR1 WNHNN and CDR2 SYGVQD (reference sequence). The CDR3 coding sequence is TGCGCCAGCAGTGAGTCTTGGGGGACCCAGTACTTC. This translates into CASSESWGTQYF.

The chain is built from TRBV12-3 or TRBV12-4 and TRBJ2-1; D is ambiguous. The V gene lost 6 bases and the J gene lost 10 bases, with 16 bases spanning the gap. The CDR3 is 13 residues long. The CDR3 spells CASSHQSYYEQFF. The CDR3, as DNA: TGTGCCAGCAGCCACCAAAGTTACTACGAGCAGTTCTTC.

This clonotype was seen once. The chain joins TRBV20-1 to TRBJ1-2; the D is unclear. The V end was cut by 3 bases, the J end by 4 bases, with 12 bases between. CDR3 length: 13 residues. Germline V lookup: CDR1 DFQATT, CDR2 SNEGSKA (reference sequence). CDR3 nucleotide sequence: TGCAGTGCTAGCTTGGGCTTGGGCTATGGCTACACCTTC. Amino acid sequence: CSASLGLGYGYTF.

On this clonotype: This may come from a read error, since a much larger clone is one base off. The chain carries TRBV2 and TRBJ1-6, with D hard to call. Germline V gene sequence: CDR1 SNHLY, CDR2 FYNNEI. CDR3 length equals 11 residues. CDR3: CASSEGSPPHF. CDR3 DNA sequence: TGTGCCAGCAGTGAGGGGTCACCCCCCCACTTT.

This clonotype was observed a single time. The CDR3 sequence is CASRNYRDRGVNEQFF. The CDR3 region has the DNA TGCGCCAGCAGGAATTACCGGGACAGGGGAGTCAATGAGCAGTTCTTC. The rearrangement joins TRBV5-1 to TRBJ2-1; 10 nucleotides match TRBD1. Trimming removed 5 bases from V and 6 bases from J; junction bases left unmatched: 11. Germline V lookup: CDR1 SGHRS, CDR2 YFSETQ. CDR3 size: 16 residues.

The chain couples TRBV12-3 or TRBV12-4 to TRBJ2-2, with 7 bases identical to TRBD1. CDR3 length: 15 residues. V was clipped by 5 bases and J by 4 bases; unmatched bases: 7. This CDR3 is CASSGSEGATGELFF. DNA for the CDR3: TGTGCCAGCAGTGGTAGCGAGGGGGCCACCGGGGAGCTGTTTTTT.

The chain joins TRBV19 to TRBJ2-5; D remains ambiguous. The CDR3 covers 13 residues. Germline lookup yields CDR1 LNHDA and CDR2 SQIVND (reference sequence). V lost 1 base and J lost 0, with 3 bases in between. The DNA of the CDR3 is TGTGCCAGTAGTATAGGCTACCAAGAGACCCAGTACTTC. Translating gives CASSIGYQETQYF.